A selection of T cell receptor beta chains follows, all from one sample in a study of T cells in Graves' hyperthyroidism and ophthalmopathy. TCRdb passed the multiplex PCR reads through MiXCR, listing each CDR3 protein once. The sample records around 580,000 distinct CDR3 sequences, approximately 15% being singletons. Sequenced sample: blood. Receptor source: a woman aged 18-29 years with Graves' hyperthyroidism. The conserved cysteine and the conserved F or W are not part of the CDR3 here. The order of the fields is J gene, V gene, CDR3 protein.

TRBJ1-4 TRBV20-1 SASFGQGNEKLF
TRBJ2-3 TRBV6-1 ASRRTGGTDTQY
TRBJ1-1 TRBV7-8 ASSPRGDRTEAF
TRBJ1-5 TRBV7-9 ASSLGVGTGDHWGNQPQH
TRBJ2-2 TRBV10-2 ASSENAGELF
TRBJ2-1 TRBV6-2/TRBV6-3 ASSSARTGGFEQF
TRBJ2-5 TRBV6-1 ASRIGPSGETQY
TRBJ2-1 TRBV20-1 SVTTGGTYNEQF
TRBJ1-1 TRBV30 AWEGPNTEAF
TRBJ1-1 TRBV12-3/TRBV12-4 ASNSRTQGEAF
TRBJ1-5 TRBV3-1 ASSQSYGNQPQH
TRBJ2-1 TRBV5-4 ASSLGAGPYNEQF
TRBJ2-7 TRBV6-5 ASSYSNGNDEQY
TRBJ1-1 TRBV5-6 ASPPGATEAF
TRBJ2-5 TRBV11-2 ASSLGVRGAETQY
TRBJ1-1 TRBV27 ASTRTGLGNTEAF
TRBJ2-3 TRBV30 AWSPLAGLGTDTQY
TRBJ1-2 TRBV5-1 ASSPGTGGPWRAGYT
TRBJ1-1 TRBV7-2 ASSLGSRATEAF
TRBJ1-1 TRBV11-3 ASRLDRGSYRAF
TRBJ1-2 TRBV7-8 ASSSVKSENYGYT
TRBJ2-5 TRBV19 ASSRTSGKETQY
TRBJ1-1 TRBV7-9 ASSLGDIGNTEAF
TRBJ2-2 TRBV20-1 SGGLSTTGELF
TRBJ2-1 TRBV7-2 ASSLGDMRGWYKGDEQF
NA TRBV7-2 ASSSGSGHGREKLF
TRBJ2-7 TRBV13 ASSSGQIYEQY
TRBJ2-4 TRBV5-1 ASSLLTGIKNIQY
TRBJ2-5 TRBV12-3/TRBV12-4 ASSFSLAGSQETQY
TRBJ2-1 TRBV24-1 ATSSLDEQF
TRBJ2-1 TRBV7-2 ASSLLRGAISGEQF
TRBJ2-1 TRBV24-1 ATSDKLAGVNEQF
TRBJ2-1 TRBV28 ASWGGNEQF
TRBJ2-7 TRBV18 ASSTKQGRYEQY
TRBJ2-7 TRBV20-1 SAPKLAGVYEQY
TRBJ1-1 TRBV28 ASSLLADRNTEAF
TRBJ2-2 TRBV28 ASSWQGAGGELF
TRBJ2-3 TRBV15 ATSTLGGDTQY
TRBJ2-1 TRBV9 ASSGWTRGAIYNEQF
TRBJ2-1 TRBV29-1 STQEGTLYNEQF
TRBJ1-5 TRBV30 AWSVSGHSNQPQH
TRBJ1-6 TRBV20-1 SARVIRQGASSPLH
TRBJ1-6 TRBV7-9 ASSFTGSNSPLH
TRBJ1-1 TRBV6-1 ASSSPGRLNTEAF
TRBJ2-2 TRBV24-1 ATSDWATGELF
TRBJ1-2 TRBV19 ASEQGYPNYGYT